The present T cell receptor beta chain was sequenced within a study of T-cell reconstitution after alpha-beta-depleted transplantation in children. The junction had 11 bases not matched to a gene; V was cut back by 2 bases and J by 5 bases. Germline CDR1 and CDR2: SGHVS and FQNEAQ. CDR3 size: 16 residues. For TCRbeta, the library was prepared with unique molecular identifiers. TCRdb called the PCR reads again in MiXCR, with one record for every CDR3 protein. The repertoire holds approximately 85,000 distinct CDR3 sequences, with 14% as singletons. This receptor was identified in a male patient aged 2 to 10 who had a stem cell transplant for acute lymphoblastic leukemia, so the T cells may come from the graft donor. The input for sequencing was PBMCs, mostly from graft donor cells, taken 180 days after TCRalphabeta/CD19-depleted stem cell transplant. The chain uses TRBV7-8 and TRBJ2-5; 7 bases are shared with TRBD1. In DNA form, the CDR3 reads TGTGCCAGCAGCTTAAAGAGCCCCCTAGGGGGCGAGACCCAGTACTTC. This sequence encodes CASSLKSPLGGETQYF.